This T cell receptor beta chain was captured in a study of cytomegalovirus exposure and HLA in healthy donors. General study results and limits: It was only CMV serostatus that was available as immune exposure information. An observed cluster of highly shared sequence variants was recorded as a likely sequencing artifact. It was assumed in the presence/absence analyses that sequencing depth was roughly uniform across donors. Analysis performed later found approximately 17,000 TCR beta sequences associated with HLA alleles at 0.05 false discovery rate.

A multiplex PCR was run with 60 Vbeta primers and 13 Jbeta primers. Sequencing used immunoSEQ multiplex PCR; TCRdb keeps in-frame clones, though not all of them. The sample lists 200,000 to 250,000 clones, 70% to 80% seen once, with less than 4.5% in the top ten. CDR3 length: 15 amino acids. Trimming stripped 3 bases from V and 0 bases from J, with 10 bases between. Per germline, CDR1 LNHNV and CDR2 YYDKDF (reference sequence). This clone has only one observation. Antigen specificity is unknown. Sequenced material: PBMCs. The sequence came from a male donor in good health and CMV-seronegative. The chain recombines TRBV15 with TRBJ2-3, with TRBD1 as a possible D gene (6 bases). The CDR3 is CATSSGTSSTDTQYF. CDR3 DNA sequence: TGTGCCACCAGCAGCGGGACATCTAGCACAGATACGCAGTATTTT.